What follows describes a single TCR beta chain. The clone's antigen remains unknown. No base quality values were provided; no much bigger clone lies one nucleotide off. The CDR3 has 15 amino acids, counting the end cysteine and phenylalanine. This entry keeps only the CDR3 DNA: 45 bases, framed from base 1. V is cut back by 6 bases and J by 3 bases, with 8 bases in the junction unmatched. Sequences LNHDA (CDR1) and SQIVND (CDR2) are obtained from the germline V gene (reference sequence). This sample was taken from a study of blood T cell repertoires in COVID-19 (dated by TCRdb to the early 2020s). With respect to the entire study: The collaborator samples originated in the United States, Italy and Spain and spanned the acute and convalescent phases of COVID-19. The material from the prospective study consisted of cDNA or gDNA derived from T cells, B-cell-depleted T cells, or PBMCs. Subjects who had been exposed to COVID-19, were actively infected with it, or had recovered from it provided the deeply sampled blood TCRbeta repertoires that made up the dataset. The repertoires were released in a freely available public database intended as a resource for research on the immune response to SARS-CoV-2. The samples were drawn from two sources: the first 160 participants of the ongoing ImmuneRACE study, and about 1,300 subjects contributed by 6 global collaborators. A de-identified subject ID, COVID-19 status, age in years and sex were almost always included in the sample metadata. Where available, HLA class I and class II types were taken from metadata supplied by the sample provider and were not determined by assay-based typing. The study at large found these results: The amount of clinical and demographic metadata varied by source and participant and was provided uncurated.

TCRbeta CDR3 regions were amplified from genomic DNA using the immunoSEQ Assay, a bias-controlled multiplex PCR. As for how the authors treated the data: The number of nucleated cells in each sample was estimated from the amplification of reference gene primers within the assay. To quantify the absolute abundance of each unique TCRbeta CDR3 rearrangement, sequence reads were collapsed and filtered. Productive Simpson clonality was computed per sample as the square root of Simpson's diversity index over productive rearrangements. As stored in TCRdb, this immuneACCESS dataset retains in-frame rearrangements with V and J assigned. A fraction of the clones does not appear; measured against another copy, unresolved V genes explain less than half of the discrepancy, and the remainder lacks a known reason. D and trimming come from the DNA, and the V and J calls and clone size come from that table. The sample includes 110,000 to 150,000 clones, with roughly 89% observed a single time. More than 4% of the sample goes to the ten largest clones.

Each collaborating institution followed its own protocols to collect whole blood in K2EDTA tubes. For TCRbeta analysis, collaborator samples were shipped as frozen whole blood, as isolated PBMCs, or as DNA extracted from either sample type. Specimen: peripheral blood. The receptor was derived from a woman aged 40 to 50 with acute or convalescent COVID-19. The rearranged segments are TRBV19 and TRBJ2-1; the central 7 bases match TRBD1. The DNA is TGTGCCAGTAGCAGTGACAGGGACGGCTACAATGAGCAGTTCTTC. It codes for CASSSDRDGYNEQFF. The full variable domain, with segments outside the CDR3 supplied by the reference TRBV19 and TRBJ2-1 proteins, appears as DGGITQSPKYLFRKEGQNVTLSCEQNLNHDAMYWYRQDPGQGLRLIYYSQIVNDFQKGDIAEGYSVSREKKESFPLTVTSAQKNPTAFYLCASSSDRDGYNEQFFGPGTRLTVL.